Each of the 27 T cell receptor beta chains below was sequenced from the same sample in a study of quantifying T cell responses using KT2 cells. Whole-study context: Reverse transcription used primers in the TCR alpha and beta constant regions.

Each cDNA got a UMI-containing oligo ligated at its 3' end. First-round PCR used 3 to 4 cycles and beta primers RC1.1 and RC1.2 covering TRBC1 and TRBC2. In TCRdb, the UMI-ligation and nested PCR reads were re-called with MiXCR into one record per CDR3 protein. The sample shows about 50,000 distinct CDR3 sequences, 11% of them seen only once. The sequenced material came from PBMCs spiked with cells of the T cell clone KT2. These receptors originate from a human donor.

In this sample, this clonotype turned up a few times. CDR3 sequence: CASSFSRGPGELFF. CDR3 DNA sequence: TGTGCCAGCAGTTTCTCGCGGGGGCCCGGGGAGCTGTTTTTT. This chain uses TRBV27 with TRBJ2-2; a weak D match, TRBD2 (7 bases). Trimming pared 3 bases from V and 6 bases from J, leaving 11 bases between. The CDR3 spans 14 residues. Germline values: CDR1 MNHEY, CDR2 SMNVEV (reference sequence).

This rearrangement joins TRBV23-1 to TRBJ1-5; D call uncertain. TRBV23-1 counts as an open reading frame of uncertain function. This CDR3 has 16 amino acids. V was shortened by 4 bases and J by 0 bases, with 13 bases between the two germline ends. CDR3 residues: CASSLPLKYSNQPQHF. The CDR3 region has the DNA TGCGCCAGCAGTCTCCCACTAAAATATAGCAATCAGCCCCAGCATTTT.

This clonotype was found a few times. The V and J genes are TRBV6-6 and TRBJ2-3; 7 bases are shared with TRBD2. This CDR3 is built from 14 residues. Germline V gene data show CDR1 as MNHNY and CDR2 as SVGAGI (reference sequence). J lost 4 bases, V lost 7 bases, and 8 bases had no gene match. The CDR3 loop is CASTQLGGSDTQYF. CDR3 coding DNA: TGTGCCAGCACCCAATTGGGAGGGTCAGATACGCAGTATTTT.

Relative to its sample, this clonotype is medium-sized. The chain has TRBV20-1 and TRBJ2-1; 9 positions match TRBD1. The CDR3 loop spans 15 amino acids. The V gene's germline CDR1 is DFQATT and CDR2 SNEGSKA (reference sequence). V shed 7 bases and J 3 bases; nucleotides not matched to a gene: 10. The CDR3 nucleotides are TGCAGTGTTTCGCGACCGGGACAGGGCTACAATGAGCAGTTCTTC. Translation gives CSVSRPGQGYNEQFF.

The rearrangement links TRBV25-1 to TRBJ1-1; 7 nucleotides align to TRBD1. CDR3 length: 12 amino acids. The J segment lost 6 bases and the V segment lost 8 bases, leaving 6 bases of the junction unmatched. The V gene's germline CDR1 is MGHDK and CDR2 SYGVNS. The CDR3 nucleotides are TGTGCCAGCGGACAGGTCGGGGCTGAAGCTTTCTTT. Protein: CASGQVGAEAFF.

The chain carries TRBV11-3 and TRBJ2-7; D is undetermined. In germline, CDR1 is SGHNT, CDR2 YENEEA. V shed 1 base and J shed 1 base, with 8 bases lying between them. The CDR3 is 14 residues long. CDR3 amino acids: CASSLARPSYEQYF. The DNA for the CDR3 is TGTGCCAGCAGCTTAGCCAGGCCTTCCTACGAGCAGTACTTC.

The rearrangement uses TRBV19 and TRBJ2-2, with TRBD1 matching over 8 bases. Germline CDR1 is LNHDA and CDR2 is SQIVND (reference sequence). The junction had 12 bases not matched to a gene; V was cut back by 5 bases and J by 4 bases. The CDR3 runs 17 residues. CDR3 protein: CASSLNNRGKSTGELFF. CDR3 bases: TGTGCCAGTAGTTTAAACAACAGGGGGAAGAGCACCGGGGAGCTGTTTTTT.

This clonotype showed up just a few times. The chain is built from TRBV4-1 and TRBJ2-1, with 7 bases lining up with TRBD2. Germline values: CDR1 MGHRA, CDR2 YSYEKL. This CDR3 contains 16 residues. Losses at the gene ends were 0 bases for V and 4 bases for J; bases not matched to a gene: 6. For the CDR3, the DNA is TGCGCCAGCAGCCAAGATCGGGAGGTTGGATACAATGAGCAGTTCTTC. This translates into CASSQDREVGYNEQFF.

At least ten counts were recorded for this clonotype. It is unclear where the CDR3 begins or ends on the DNA, so no DNA is shown, and the CDR3 is as TCRdb lists it. The gene calls are TRBV6-5 and TRBJ2-7; the listed D gene, TRBD1, was not tested against the DNA. Germline assignment: CDR1 MNHEY and CDR2 SVGAGI. Including both end residues, the CDR3 is 16 amino acids long. CDR3 sequence: CASSYSGFGAGYEQYF.

The chain recombines TRBV21-1 with TRBJ2-7; the D call of TRBD1 is as the table states it, not checked on the DNA. TRBV21-1 is labeled a pseudogene. This CDR3 has 15 residues. CDR3 amino acids: CASSICTGARTEQYF. The CDR3 coding sequence is TGTGCCAGCAGCATATGTACAGGGGCTAGGACCGAGCAGTACTTC.

The chain has TRBV7-9 and TRBJ1-2; perhaps TRBD1 as D (5 bases). CDR1 is SEHNR and CDR2 is FQNEAQ in the germline V gene (reference sequence). CDR3 length equals 13 residues. Trimming pared 5 bases from V and 4 bases from J, leaving 11 bases between. CDR3 sequence (DNA): TGTGCCAGCAGCCTAGGACACTCCTATGGCTACACCTTC. Translating gives CASSLGHSYGYTF.

This clonotype was detected a few times. The chain has TRBV10-3 and TRBJ2-7; possibly TRBD2 for D (5 bases). The CDR3 consists of 14 residues. Germline values: CDR1 ENHRY, CDR2 SYGVKD. Trimming shortened V by 6 bases and J by 1 base, and 13 bases separated the two germline ends. CDR3 bases: TGTGCCATCAGCGCCGAGGGCGGTTCCTACGAGCAGTACTTC. Residues: CAISAEGGSYEQYF.

The chain couples TRBV6-2 or TRBV6-3 to TRBJ1-1; D call uncertain. V lost 2 bases and J 4 bases, leaving 11 bases between the germline ends. The CDR3 covers 14 residues. Germline V gives CDR1 MNHEY, CDR2 SVGEGT. The CDR3 DNA reads as TGTGCCAGCAGTTACGGTGCAGGCGGCACTGAAGCTTTCTTT. Amino acids: CASSYGAGGTEAFF.

Only a few counts were recorded for this clonotype. The J gene is TRBJ2-4, the V gene TRBV29-1; D is possibly TRBD1 (6 bases). The V gene's germline CDR1 is SQVTM and CDR2 ANQGSEA. Trimming pared 0 bases from V and 1 base from J, leaving 19 bases between. The CDR3 covers 18 residues. As DNA, the CDR3 is TGCAGCGTTGAAGATCAGAGAACAGGGCCTCTGGCCAAAAACATTCAGTACTTC. Translation: CSVEDQRTGPLAKNIQYF.

The chain carries TRBV4-2 and TRBJ2-3; the D is unclear. The V end lost 1 base, the J end lost 6 bases, and 11 bases lay between the germline ends. The CDR3 is 14 amino acids. CDR1 LGHNA and CDR2 YNFKEQ come from the germline V gene. CDR3 amino acids: CASSQANRVDTQYF. The CDR3 region has the DNA TGTGCCAGCAGCCAAGCCAACCGAGTGGATACGCAGTATTTT.

This clonotype was found many times. CDR3 DNA sequence: TGTGCCAGCACCACTCTCTTGGGACAGGGAGGTGATACGCAGTATTTT. Its protein is CASTTLLGQGGDTQYF. The gene calls are TRBV6-5 and TRBJ2-3; 9 bases are shared with TRBD1. Germline V lookup: CDR1 MNHEY, CDR2 SVGAGI. The CDR3 has 16 amino acids. Trimming cost V 7 bases and J 6 bases; bases outside gene matches: 14.

In its sample, this clonotype was seen a few times. The chain couples TRBV7-6 to TRBJ2-1; TRBD1 agrees at 7 bases. This CDR3 has 14 residues. Germline V gene data show CDR1 as SGHVS and CDR2 as FNYEAQ. V dropped 0 bases and J dropped 9; count of bases not matched to a gene: 5. The CDR3 sequence is CASSLALTGVEQFF. In DNA, the CDR3 is TGTGCCAGCAGCTTAGCGCTTACAGGGGTTGAGCAGTTCTTC.

This clonotype was seen a few times. CDR3 DNA sequence: TGTGCCAGCAGTTACGTGGGGGAGAGCAATGAGCAGTTCTTC. It encodes CASSYVGESNEQFF. The chain recombines TRBV6-2 or TRBV6-3 with TRBJ2-1; D assignment may be TRBD1 or TRBD2 (5 bases each). The germline V gene encodes CDR1 MNHEY and CDR2 SVGEGT. The germline V and J ends were trimmed by 2 bases and 6 bases, with 11 bases remaining between them. CDR3 length equals 14 residues.

The chain combines TRBV2 with TRBJ1-1, with D uncertain. The CDR3 has 14 residues. Trimming shortened V by 0 bases and J by 6 bases, and 11 bases separated the two germline ends. Germline V CDR1 and CDR2: SNHLY, FYNNEI. CDR3 residues: CASSEARHPPEAFF. CDR3 sequence (DNA): TGTGCCAGCAGTGAAGCAAGGCACCCCCCTGAAGCTTTCTTT.

The chain recombines TRBV29-1 with TRBJ2-3; D unresolved. The CDR3 length is 12 residues. V gave up 5 bases and J gave up 0 bases, with 6 bases separating them. Germline assignment: CDR1 SQVTM and CDR2 ANQGSEA. CDR3 nucleotides: TGCAGCGTTCTGGACAGCACAGATACGCAGTATTTT. It codes for CSVLDSTDTQYF.

This clonotype was observed at least ten times. V and J are TRBV23-1 and TRBJ2-3; D possibly corresponds to TRBD2 (6 bases). TRBV23-1 is labeled an ORF, and its function is uncertain. V was cut by 0 bases and J by 1 base, with 8 bases left in between. This CDR3 is 15 amino acids long. The CDR3 DNA reads as TGCGCCAGCAGTCAATCGCGGGGTGGCACAGATACGCAGTATTTT. It translates to CASSQSRGGTDTQYF.

The rearrangement uses TRBV19 and TRBJ1-2, with a weak D call TRBD1 (6 bases). Trimming removed 6 bases at V and 0 bases at J, with 14 bases between. The germline V gene encodes CDR1 LNHDA and CDR2 SQIVND (reference sequence). The CDR3 has 15 residues. The CDR3 loop is CASSSGQTSNYGYTF. The DNA of the CDR3 is TGTGCCAGTAGCTCTGGACAGACCTCTAACTATGGCTACACCTTC.

The gene calls are TRBV20-1 and TRBJ1-1, with no clear D. The CDR3 extends over 13 amino acids. V was shortened by 3 bases and J by 5 bases, with 13 bases between the two germline ends. Germline CDR1 DFQATT, CDR2 SNEGSKA (reference sequence). This CDR3 reads CSASSVRGTEAFF. Here the CDR3 DNA reads TGCAGTGCTAGCTCAGTTCGAGGTACTGAAGCTTTCTTT.

This clonotype was detected many times. The CDR3 here is CASSLEIPGYGYTF. DNA of the CDR3: TGTGCCAGCAGTTTAGAGATACCAGGCTATGGCTACACCTTC. The genes are TRBV12-3 or TRBV12-4 and TRBJ1-2; D gene uncertain. V shed 1 base and J shed 4 bases, with 10 bases lying between them. The CDR3 is 14 amino acids.

The chain links TRBV12-3 or TRBV12-4 to TRBJ2-1, with 14 nucleotides matching TRBD2. This CDR3 has 19 residues. Losses at the gene ends were 6 bases for V and 8 bases for J; bases not matched to a gene: 18. CDR3: CASSLPGLAGVKGGDEQFF. The CDR3 DNA reads as TGTGCCAGCAGCCTTCCGGGACTAGCGGGAGTGAAAGGTGGGGATGAGCAGTTCTTC.

In this sample, this clonotype turned up a few times. The V gene is TRBV27, the J gene TRBJ2-3; 11 nucleotides match TRBD2. With 10 bases clipped from V and 4 bases from J, the junction kept 7 bases outside the gene matches. CDR1 is MNHEY, CDR2 SMNVEV, per germline (reference sequence). This CDR3 is built from 14 residues. CDR3 amino acids: CATKTSGKSDTQYF. In nucleotides, the CDR3 is TGTGCCACCAAGACTAGCGGGAAATCAGATACGCAGTATTTT.

There are a few counts of this clonotype. This chain joins TRBV27 and TRBJ2-7; 7 bases agree with TRBD1. Trimming cost V 6 bases and J 3 bases; bases outside gene matches: 8. The germline V gene has CDR1 MNHEY and CDR2 SMNVEV (reference sequence). The CDR3 is 14 residues long. The CDR3 DNA sequence: TGTGCCAGCAGAAATTCCCGGGACAGCTACGAGCAGTACTTC. Translating it yields CASRNSRDSYEQYF.